This TCR beta chain appears in the sequencing data of a study of blood T cell repertoires in COVID-19. Study overall: T cells, B-cell-depleted T cells, or PBMCs supplied cDNA or gDNA.

Per the authors' pipeline: Amplification from reference gene primers served as the basis for estimated nucleated cell counts. Using immunoSEQ multiplex PCR, the repertoire was profiled, and TCRdb retains in-frame clones only, with some absent. The DNA was the basis for D and trimming; V, J and clone size are from that table. The sample yields 200,000 or so clones, around 86% seen once. Material for sequencing was PBMCs or T cells enriched from blood (not recorded which). This sequence originates from a woman aged 40 to 50 with acute COVID-19.

In DNA form, the CDR3 reads TGTGCCACCAGTCCAGGGTCCGGCTCTGGAAACACCATATATTTT. The encoded protein is CATSPGSGSGNTIYF. J is TRBJ1-3 and V is TRBV24-1; tentatively, D is TRBD1 (5 bases). V lost 6 bases to trimming and J lost 0 bases, with 11 bases between them. This CDR3 has 15 amino acids. Per the germline V gene, CDR1 is KGHDR and CDR2 is SFDVKD.